The next 28 T cell receptor beta chains were all read from a single sample in a study of identical twins. Via MiXCR, TCRdb re-called the 5' RACE reads, giving one row per CDR3 protein. The repertoire has approximately 500,000 distinct CDR3 sequences, over 12% of them found once; the top ten carry 0.44%. This same sample was also taken into another study, of yellow fever vaccine responses in identical twins.

Sequenced input: CD4+ T cells sorted from blood. These receptor sequences come from a woman between 18 and 29 years old in good health.

In its sample, this clonotype was seen a few times. The chain combines TRBV6-4 with TRBJ2-1, with 13 bases matching TRBD2. Losses at the gene ends were 4 bases for V and 4 bases for J; bases not matched to a gene: 4. This CDR3 has 16 amino acids. The germline V gene has CDR1 MRHNA and CDR2 SNTAGT. The CDR3: CASSAELAGGYNEQFF. The DNA of the CDR3 is TGTGCCAGCAGTGCCGAACTAGCGGGAGGGTACAATGAGCAGTTCTTC.

The table lists this clonotype with a few counts. The V and J genes are TRBV20-1 and TRBJ1-1, with 8 bases that match TRBD1. CDR1 is DFQATT, CDR2 SNEGSKA, per germline (reference sequence). The V segment lost 5 bases and the J segment 7 bases; nucleotides outside the gene matches: 9. CDR3 length: 13 residues. CDR3 sequence reads: CSAQTGVLDEAFF. The DNA for the CDR3 is TGCAGTGCTCAGACAGGGGTTTTGGATGAAGCTTTCTTT.

This clonotype has only a few counts. The chain couples TRBV5-1 to TRBJ2-6, with 7 nucleotides matching TRBD2. Per germline, CDR1 SGHRS and CDR2 YFSETQ. This CDR3 has 18 residues. The trim removed 0 bases at V and 1 base at J, leaving 7 bases unmatched. CDR3 nucleotide sequence: TGCGCCAGCAGCTTGGAGGGGTCTAGCGGTTCTGGGGCCAACGTCCTGACTTTC. Residues: CASSLEGSSGSGANVLTF.

The sample holds a few counts of this clonotype. The gene calls are TRBV4-1 and TRBJ1-2; D is unresolved. The CDR3 runs to 13 residues. Trimming removed 0 bases from V and 7 bases from J, with 9 bases in between. The germline V gene encodes CDR1 MGHRA and CDR2 YSYEKL. CDR3: CASSQDRHLGYTF. The CDR3 coding sequence is TGCGCCAGCAGCCAAGATCGGCATCTTGGCTACACCTTC.

This clonotype was counted between two and nine times. The chain uses TRBV6-2 or TRBV6-3 and TRBJ2-2, with a possible D match to TRBD1 (5 bases). CDR3 length: 14 residues. Germline CDR1 and CDR2: MNHEY and SVGEGT. V lost 1 base and J lost 4, with 7 bases in between. Here the CDR3 DNA reads TGTGCCAGCAGTTACTTTACAGGCACCGGGGAGCTGTTTTTT. This gives the protein CASSYFTGTGELFF.

This rearrangement joins TRBV5-1 to TRBJ2-1; 10 bases are a match to TRBD2. V trimming: 4 bases; J trimming: 0 bases; junction bases outside the gene matches: 7. The germline CDR1 and CDR2 sequences are SGHRS and YFSETQ. This CDR3 has 17 amino acids. CDR3 residues: CASSQTRTSGSYNEQFF. The CDR3, as DNA: TGCGCCAGCAGCCAAACTAGGACTAGCGGCTCCTACAATGAGCAGTTCTTC. The entire variable domain, with the rest obtained from reference TRBV5-1 and TRBJ2-1, is as follows: KAGVTQTPRYLIKTRGQQVTLSCSPISGHRSVSWYQQTPGQGLQFLFEYFSETQRNKGNFPGRFSGRQFSNSRSEMNVSTLELGDSALYLCASSQTRTSGSYNEQFFGPGTRLTVL.

The rearrangement joins TRBV12-5 to TRBJ2-1, with TRBD2 identical over 9 bases. J was trimmed by 1 base and V by 2 bases; bases with no gene match: 18. The CDR3 totals 21 residues. Germline loops: CDR1 LGHNT, CDR2 FRNRAP. The CDR3 is CASGLPEPSGNVFASYNEQFF. The CDR3 region has the DNA TGTGCTAGTGGTTTGCCTGAACCTAGCGGGAATGTTTTTGCTTCCTACAATGAGCAGTTCTTC.

Only a few counts were recorded for this clonotype. V and J are TRBV27 and TRBJ2-3; 9 bases are shared with TRBD2. The CDR3 has 15 amino acids. The V gene's germline CDR1 is MNHEY and CDR2 SMNVEV (reference sequence). Trimming at V came to 0 bases and at J to 3 bases, leaving 1 base not matched to a gene. The CDR3: CASSLSAGGTDTQYF. Here the CDR3 DNA reads TGTGCCAGCAGTTTATCAGCGGGAGGAACAGATACGCAGTATTTT.

This chain joins TRBV15 and TRBJ1-5, with 7 bases that match TRBD1. The V gene's germline CDR1 is LNHNV and CDR2 YYDKDF (reference sequence). V gave up 0 bases and J gave up 4 bases; unmatched junction bases: 9. This CDR3 has 17 amino acids. Written as DNA, the CDR3 is TGTGCCACCAGCAGAGATTTAATTTCAGGGGGGAATCAGCCCCAGCATTTT. This sequence encodes CATSRDLISGGNQPQHF. Drawing the rest from reference TRBV15 and TRBJ1-5, the complete variable domain is DAMVIQNPRYQVTQFGKPVTLSCSQTLNHNVMYWYQQKSSQAPKLLFHYYDKDFNNEADTPDNFQSRRPNTSFCFLDIRSPGLGDTAMYLCATSRDLISGGNQPQHFGDGTRLSIL.

This clonotype was detected a few times. The chain couples TRBV2 to TRBJ2-7; 14 positions agree with TRBD2. Per the germline V gene, CDR1 is SNHLY and CDR2 is FYNNEI. This CDR3 is built from 17 residues. The trim removed 7 bases at V and 5 bases at J, leaving 13 bases unmatched. CDR3 in DNA: TGTGCCAGCACTTTAGGGACTAGCGGGAGACGAACTGACGAGCAGTACTTC. The encoded protein is CASTLGTSGRRTDEQYF.

This clonotype showed up just a few times. V and J are TRBV11-2 and TRBJ1-4; the match to TRBD1 covers 7 bases. Germline V gene data show CDR1 as SGHAT and CDR2 as FQNNGV. V gave up 5 bases and J gave up 5 bases; unmatched junction bases: 2. The CDR3 runs 13 residues. The DNA of the CDR3 is TGTGCCAGCAGCCGGGACAGAAATGAAAAACTGTTTTTT. Encoded protein: CASSRDRNEKLFF.

This clonotype turned up a few times. The chain recombines TRBV27 with TRBJ2-4; D gene ambiguous. This CDR3 spans 14 amino acids. The germline V and J ends were trimmed by 5 bases and 0 bases, with 8 bases remaining between them. Germline loops: CDR1 MNHEY, CDR2 SMNVEV (reference sequence). The CDR3 DNA is TGTGCCAGCAGTCCTAGAATAGCCAAAAACATTCAGTACTTC. Residues: CASSPRIAKNIQYF.

The chain has TRBV15 and TRBJ2-2; unclear D gene. Germline CDR1 is LNHNV and CDR2 is YYDKDF (reference sequence). The CDR3 is 16 amino acids. Trimming removed 0 bases at V and 2 bases at J, with 10 bases between. CDR3 DNA sequence: TGTGCCACCAGCAGAGATCGAGAAGGAAACACCGGGGAGCTGTTTTTT. Translated, it gives CATSRDREGNTGELFF.

V usage is TRBV6-6 and J usage is TRBJ2-7; D ambiguous. The length of the CDR3 is 12 residues. The V gene's germline CDR1 is MNHNY and CDR2 SVGAGI (reference sequence). The V and J ends lost 8 bases and 2 bases respectively, with 10 bases between them. The CDR3 loop reads CASSGLPYEQYF. The CDR3 DNA reads as TGTGCCAGCTCAGGTCTCCCCTACGAGCAGTACTTC.

This clonotype was detected only a few times. The genes are TRBV20-1 and TRBJ1-2, with 8 bases lining up with TRBD1. V was clipped by 7 bases and J by 2 bases; unmatched bases: 9. Germline lookup yields CDR1 DFQATT and CDR2 SNEGSKA (reference sequence). The CDR3 is made up of 14 amino acids. Here the CDR3 reads CSVRGPNPNYGYTF. For the CDR3, the DNA is TGCAGTGTCAGGGGGCCCAACCCCAACTATGGCTACACCTTC.

This clonotype was detected only a few times. J is TRBJ2-2 and V is TRBV3-1; 10 bases line up with TRBD1. The junction had 8 bases not matched to a gene; V was cut back by 4 bases and J by 6 bases. The CDR3 spans 16 residues. Germline lookup yields CDR1 LGHDT and CDR2 YNNKEL (reference sequence). The CDR3 sequence is CASSLGQGVFSGELFF. CDR3 DNA: TGTGCCAGCAGCCTCGGACAGGGGGTCTTTTCCGGGGAGCTGTTTTTT.

The rearrangement joins TRBV7-9 to TRBJ2-7, with a tentative D call TRBD2 (6 bases). The CDR3 runs to 15 residues. Germline V gene data show CDR1 as SEHNR and CDR2 as FQNEAQ (reference sequence). The V gene lost 5 bases and the J gene lost 0 bases, with 14 bases spanning the gap. The CDR3 spells CASSPGTASSYEQYV. The CDR3 DNA reads as TGTGCCAGCAGCCCCGGGACTGCCAGCTCCTACGAGCAGTACGTC.

This clonotype was counted only a few times. The chain combines TRBV7-9 with TRBJ2-5; 10 positions match TRBD2. The length of the CDR3 is 16 residues. The J segment lost 5 bases and the V segment lost 1 base, leaving 7 bases of the junction unmatched. CDR1 SEHNR and CDR2 FQNEAQ come from the germline V gene (reference sequence). CDR3 DNA sequence: TGTGCCAGCAGCTTAGAGTGGCTAGCGGGAGAGGAGACCCAGTACTTC. This codes for CASSLEWLAGEETQYF.

The rearrangement uses TRBV6-2 or TRBV6-3 and TRBJ2-1; unclear D gene. Germline V gene data show CDR1 as MNHEY and CDR2 as SVGEGT. Deletions cut 7 bases from V and 12 bases from J, with 19 bases between. The CDR3 consists of 13 residues. DNA for the CDR3: TGTGCCAGCAAGGTAGCCCGAGGAACCAGGCAGTTCTTC. It specifies CASKVARGTRQFF.

The chain has TRBV28 and TRBJ1-1, with D hard to call. Germline V gene sequence: CDR1 MDHEN, CDR2 SYDVKM. The CDR3 loop spans 13 amino acids. V lost 6 bases and J 3 bases, leaving 11 bases between the germline ends. The CDR3 nucleotides are TGTGCCAGCAGGACCGTATGGGACACTGAAGCTTTCTTT. Protein: CASRTVWDTEAFF.

On this clonotype itself: One end of the junction fails to match germline, which may point to a read error. The chain employs TRBV12-3 or TRBV12-4 and TRBJ1-1, with D uncertain. The CDR3 runs 13 residues. In DNA, the CDR3 is TGTGCCAGCAGTTTAGGCGGGAACAGTGAAGCTTTCTTT. It translates to CASSLGGNSEAFF.

This chain links TRBV7-9 with TRBJ2-7; D may be TRBD1 (6 bases). Trimming removed 5 bases from V and 5 bases from J, with 16 bases in between. This CDR3 region has 14 residues. Germline CDR1 and CDR2: SEHNR and FQNEAQ (reference sequence). The DNA for the CDR3 is TGTGCCAGCAGCCTACAGGGCGTGTTGCACGAGCAGTACGTC. This encodes CASSLQGVLHEQYV.

This clonotype was counted between two and nine times. This chain links TRBV5-8 with TRBJ2-3; no clear D gene. The germline V and J ends were trimmed by 5 bases and 6 bases, with 10 bases remaining between them. CDR3 length: 12 amino acids. Germline assignment: CDR1 SGHTS and CDR2 YDEGEE. Here the CDR3 DNA reads TGTGCCAGCAGACACACGGTGGATACGCAGTATTTT. Protein: CASRHTVDTQYF. Full variable domain (missing parts from reference TRBV5-8 and TRBJ2-3): EAGVTQSPTHLIKTRGQQATLRCSPISGHTSVYWYQQALGLGLQFLLWYDEGEERNRGNFPPRFSGRQFPNYSSELNVNALELEDSALYLCASRHTVDTQYFGPGTRLTVL.

The V gene is TRBV2, the J gene TRBJ1-2, with D uncertain. Trimming cost V 2 bases and J 2 bases, with 9 bases left between them. This CDR3 contains 14 residues. The V gene's germline CDR1 is SNHLY and CDR2 FYNNEI. The CDR3 DNA reads as TGTGCCAGCAGTGAAATCGGTTCAAACTATGGCTACACCTTC. Its translation: CASSEIGSNYGYTF. Based on the CDR3 plus reference TRBV2 and TRBJ1-2, the full variable domain is EPEVTQTPSHQVTQMGQEVILRCVPISNHLYFYWYRQILGQKVEFLVSFYNNEISEKSEIFDDQFSVERPDGSNFTLKIRSTKLEDSAMYFCASSEIGSNYGYTFGSGTRLTVV.

The chain recombines TRBV16 with TRBJ1-6; D is perhaps TRBD1 (5 bases). Trimming removed 0 bases from V and 6 bases from J, with 9 bases in between. Germline V gene sequence: CDR1 KGHSY, CDR2 FQNENV. This CDR3 has 15 residues. The DNA for the CDR3 is TGTGCCAGCAGCCAATCCCGGGGACTTAATTCACCCCTCCACTTT. Amino acid sequence: CASSQSRGLNSPLHF.

This clonotype was observed many times. The chain carries TRBV29-1 and TRBJ2-3, with 7 nucleotides matching TRBD2. Germline CDR1 SQVTM, CDR2 ANQGSEA. The ends lost 7 bases at V and 0 bases at J; junction bases unmatched: 4. This CDR3 is built from 13 residues. The DNA for the CDR3 is TGCAGCGCACTAGCGACCAGCACAGATACGCAGTATTTT. Its translation is CSALATSTDTQYF.

The CDR3 DNA reads as TGTGCCAGCAGCCAAGATTTAGCCCACGGGGGAGATACGCAGTATTTT. Protein product: CASSQDLAHGGDTQYF. The rearrangement links TRBV3-1 to TRBJ2-3, with D maybe TRBD2 (6 bases). The V end lost 0 bases, the J end lost 5 bases, and 15 bases lay between the germline ends. The CDR3 loop spans 16 amino acids. Germline V gives CDR1 LGHDT, CDR2 YNNKEL (reference sequence).

A few counts support this clonotype. The gene calls are TRBV12-3 or TRBV12-4 and TRBJ2-2, with D uncertain. The CDR3 runs 11 residues. Between the trimmed V and J ends, which lost 8 bases and 8 bases, there was a span of 9 bases. The CDR3 DNA follows: TGTGCCAGCGGGTGGGAAGGGGAGCTGTTTTTT. It translates to CASGWEGELFF.